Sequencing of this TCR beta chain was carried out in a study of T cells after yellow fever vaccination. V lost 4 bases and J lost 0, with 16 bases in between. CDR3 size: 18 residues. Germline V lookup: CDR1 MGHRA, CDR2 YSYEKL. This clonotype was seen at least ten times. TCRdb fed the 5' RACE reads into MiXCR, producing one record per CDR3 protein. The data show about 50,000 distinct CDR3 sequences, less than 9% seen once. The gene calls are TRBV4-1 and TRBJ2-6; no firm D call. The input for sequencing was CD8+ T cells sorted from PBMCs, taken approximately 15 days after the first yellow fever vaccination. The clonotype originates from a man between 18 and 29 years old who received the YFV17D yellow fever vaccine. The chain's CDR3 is CASSPRPDGSSGANVLTF. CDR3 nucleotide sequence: TGCGCCAGCAGCCCCCGACCGGACGGGTCCTCTGGGGCCAACGTCCTGACTTTC.